This T cell receptor beta chain was recovered during a study of shared clonotypes between healthy human individuals. Study-level information: For every donor, three CD4 naive, three CD4 memory, two CD8 naive and one CD8 memory plates were used.

The CDR3 length is 17 residues. Trimming removed 7 bases from V and 0 bases from J; junction bases left unmatched: 13. Healthy and HIV-negative, the adult donors had no recent acute infections or vaccinations. This table comes from immunoSEQ multiplex PCR, and its TCRdb copy is limited to in-frame clones, with some not included. Here the sample spans over 2 million clones, under 95% being singletons. The chain carries TRBV23-1 and TRBJ2-3; 7 bases are shared with TRBD2. TRBV23-1 is filed as an ORF, its function uncertain. This receptor was identified in a man aged 18 to 30 in good health. Some clones in this sample may be carry-over from other donors' samples. The sample taken for sequencing was naive CD4+ T cells from PBMCs. Regarding subset: CD45RA+ positively selected. CDR3 sequence reads: CASMVYYERGSTDTQYF. The CDR3 DNA reads TGCGCCAGCATGGTTTACTACGAGCGGGGTAGCACAGATACGCAGTATTTT.